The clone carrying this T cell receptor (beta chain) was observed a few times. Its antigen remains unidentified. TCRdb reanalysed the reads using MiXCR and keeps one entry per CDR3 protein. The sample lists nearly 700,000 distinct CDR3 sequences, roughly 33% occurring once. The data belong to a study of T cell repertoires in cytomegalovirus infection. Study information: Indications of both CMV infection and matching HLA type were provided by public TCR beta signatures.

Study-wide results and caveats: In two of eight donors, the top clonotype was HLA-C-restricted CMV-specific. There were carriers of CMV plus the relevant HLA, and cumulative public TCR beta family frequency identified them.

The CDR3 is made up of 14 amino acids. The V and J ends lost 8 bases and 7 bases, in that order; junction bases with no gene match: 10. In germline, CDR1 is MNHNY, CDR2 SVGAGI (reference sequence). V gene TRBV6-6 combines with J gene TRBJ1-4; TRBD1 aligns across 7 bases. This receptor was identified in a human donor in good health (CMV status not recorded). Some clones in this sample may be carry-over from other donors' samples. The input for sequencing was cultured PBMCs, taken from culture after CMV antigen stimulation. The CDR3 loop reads CASGTQGTGEKLFF. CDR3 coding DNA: TGTGCCAGCGGTACACAGGGGACGGGTGAAAAACTGTTTTTT.